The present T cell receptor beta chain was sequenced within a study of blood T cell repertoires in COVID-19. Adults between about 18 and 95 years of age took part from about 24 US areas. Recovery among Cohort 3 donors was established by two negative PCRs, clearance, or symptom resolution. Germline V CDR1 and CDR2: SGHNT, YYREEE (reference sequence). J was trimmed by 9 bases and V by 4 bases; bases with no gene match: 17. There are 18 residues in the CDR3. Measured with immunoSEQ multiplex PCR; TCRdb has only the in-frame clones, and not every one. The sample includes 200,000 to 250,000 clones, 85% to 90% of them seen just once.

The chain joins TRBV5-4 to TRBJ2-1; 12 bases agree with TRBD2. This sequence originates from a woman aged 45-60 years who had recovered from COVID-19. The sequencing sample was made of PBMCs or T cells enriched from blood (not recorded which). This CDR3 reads CASSNLNLAGGPGREQFF. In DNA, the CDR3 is TGTGCCAGCAGCAACTTGAATCTAGCGGGAGGGCCGGGGCGTGAGCAGTTCTTC.